This T cell receptor (beta chain) originates from a study of control samples from healthy donors and cancer patients. The table came from immunoSEQ multiplex PCR; TCRdb's copy has only in-frame clones and leaves some out. The profile covers 65,000 to 100,000 clones, with 80% to 90% appearing a single time and 15% to 25% taken by the ten largest. This CDR3 spans 12 amino acids. Germline lookup yields CDR1 MNHEY and CDR2 SMNVEV (reference sequence). Deletions cut 5 bases from V and 7 bases from J, with 9 bases between. This TCR derives from a man between 45 and 60 years old in good health. This sequence joins TRBV27 and TRBJ1-3; D is perhaps TRBD1 (5 bases). The sequenced sample was blood. CDR3 sequence (DNA): TGTGCCAGCAGTAACCCAGGGAACACCATATATTTT. It codes for CASSNPGNTIYF.